This T cell receptor beta chain was recorded in a study of type 1 and type 2 diabetes patients. This clonotype was seen ten or more times. All diabetic donors were classified as either type 1 or type 2 diabetes. Amplification started from genomic DNA. The TCR beta CDR3 region was amplified using 30 forward and 13 reverse primers. TCRdb used MiXCR to reprocess the multiplex PCR reads, holding one entry per CDR3 protein. The data contain about 290,000 distinct CDR3 sequences, around 50% of them singletons. The sample was peripheral blood mononuclear cells (PBMCs). The clonotype was recovered from a man aged 18 to 29 with type 2 diabetes.

CDR3 region: CASTGQPSQNYEQYF. The DNA of the CDR3 is TGTGCCAGCACGGGACAGCCCTCGCAAAACTACGAGCAGTACTTC. This chain uses TRBV2 with TRBJ2-7, with 7 bases identical to TRBD1. Germline CDR1 and CDR2: SNHLY and FYNNEI. The CDR3 is 15 amino acids. With V trimmed by 7 bases and J by 3 bases, 12 bases remained unmatched.